This T cell receptor (beta chain) emerged from a study of blood T cell repertoires in COVID-19. On the study more broadly: From T cells, B-cell-depleted T cells, or PBMCs came the material, which was cDNA or gDNA.

The assay was immunoSEQ multiplex PCR, and TCRdb's table has in-frame clones only and misses some. In the table there are 100,000 to 140,000 clones, 84% of which are singletons. CDR1 is GTSNPN, CDR2 SVGIG, per germline (reference sequence). The CDR3 has 12 amino acids. Trimming pared 2 bases from V and 7 bases from J, leaving 6 bases between. The source is a human donor in a cohort sampled during active COVID-19. This chain uses TRBV30 with TRBJ1-6; D perhaps matches TRBD1 (6 bases). Sequenced material: peripheral blood. The CDR3 here is CAWSRGNSPLHF. The CDR3 DNA follows: TGTGCCTGGAGTAGGGGGAATTCACCCCTCCACTTT.